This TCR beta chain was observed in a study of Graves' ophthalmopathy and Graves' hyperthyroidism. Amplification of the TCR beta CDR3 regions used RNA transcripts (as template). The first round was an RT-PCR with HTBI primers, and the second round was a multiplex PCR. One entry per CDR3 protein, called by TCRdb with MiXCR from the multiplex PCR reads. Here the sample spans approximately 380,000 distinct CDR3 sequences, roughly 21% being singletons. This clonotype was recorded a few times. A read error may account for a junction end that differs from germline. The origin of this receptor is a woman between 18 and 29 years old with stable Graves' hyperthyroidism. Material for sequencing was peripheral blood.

The DNA of the CDR3 is TGTGCCAGCCGGGGCTCGGCCAAAAACATTAAGTACTTC. It codes for CASRGSAKNIKYF. The chain uses TRBV12-3 or TRBV12-4 and TRBJ2-4; TRBD1 or TRBD2 may be the D gene (5 bases each). This CDR3 has 13 residues.